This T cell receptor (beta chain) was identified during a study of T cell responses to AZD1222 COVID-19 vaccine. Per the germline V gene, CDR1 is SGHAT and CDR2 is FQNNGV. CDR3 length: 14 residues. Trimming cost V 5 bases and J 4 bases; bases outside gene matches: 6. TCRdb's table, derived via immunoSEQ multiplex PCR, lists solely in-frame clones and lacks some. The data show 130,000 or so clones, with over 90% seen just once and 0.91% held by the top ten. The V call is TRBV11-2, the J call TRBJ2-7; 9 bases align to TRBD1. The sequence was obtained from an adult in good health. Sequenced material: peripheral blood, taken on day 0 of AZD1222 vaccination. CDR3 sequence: CASSPRDRAYEQYF. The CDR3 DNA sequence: TGTGCCAGCAGCCCTCGGGACAGGGCTTACGAGCAGTACTTC.